A selection of T cell receptor beta chains follows, all from one sample in a study of blood T cell repertoires in COVID-19. The table came from immunoSEQ multiplex PCR; TCRdb's copy has only in-frame clones and leaves some out. This table holds about 58,000 clones, about 88% found once. The source material was peripheral blood. These TCRs come from a woman in her fifties or sixties with active COVID-19. Each CDR3 is given with its conserved first and last residue. Each record gives: J gene, V gene, CDR3 protein.

TRBJ2-2	TRBV30	CAWSVLASGELFF
TRBJ1-6	TRBV9	CASSVSGGYNSPLHF
TRBJ1-5	TRBV30	CAWNPTGAGQPQHF
TRBJ2-1	TRBV6-6	CASLRDSSYNEQFF
TRBJ2-6	TRBV18	CASSATGEGSGANVLTF
TRBJ2-5	TRBV9	CASSVSPLGGTGQETQYF
TRBJ2-1	TRBV6-5	CASSYSVTRGQFF
TRBJ1-5	TRBV7-3	CASSSGTGGPQHF
TRBJ1-6	TRBV4-1	CASSQDRGLSPLHF
TRBJ2-1	TRBV7-9	CASSLDRFNEQFF